This TCR beta chain was recovered during a study of blood T cells in healthy people across ages. For the study at large: Per two T cells, template switching captured roughly one barcoded beta molecule.

This clonotype was seen only a few times. A second PCR of 7 to 11 cycles used a sample-barcoded 5' primer and a J-beta primer mix. One entry per CDR3 protein results from TCRdb running MiXCR on the 5' RACE reads. The sample lists roughly 720,000 distinct CDR3 sequences; about 55% were seen once. The trim removed 1 base at V and 5 bases at J, leaving 2 bases unmatched. Germline V lookup: CDR1 LGHDT, CDR2 YNNKEL (reference sequence). The CDR3 is made up of 15 amino acids. The specimen sequenced was blood. The chain has TRBV3-1 and TRBJ2-7; 13 bases agree with TRBD2. This sequence was found in a man at least 80 years old in good health. The CDR3 DNA sequence: TGTGCCAGCAGCCAAGGGACTAGCGGGAGCCACGAGCAGTACTTC. As protein: CASSQGTSGSHEQYF.